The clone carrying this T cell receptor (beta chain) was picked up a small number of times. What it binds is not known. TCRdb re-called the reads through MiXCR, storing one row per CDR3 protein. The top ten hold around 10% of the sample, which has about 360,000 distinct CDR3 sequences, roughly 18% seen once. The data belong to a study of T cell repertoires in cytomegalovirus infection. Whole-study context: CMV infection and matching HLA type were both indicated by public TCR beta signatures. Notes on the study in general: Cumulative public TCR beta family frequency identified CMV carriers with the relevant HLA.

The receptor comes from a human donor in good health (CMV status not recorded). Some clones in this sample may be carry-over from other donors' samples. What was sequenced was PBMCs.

DNA for the CDR3: TGTGCCAGCAGTGATGGGGGAGACCCCCCCAAAAACATTCAGTACTTC. Translation gives CASSDGGDPPKNIQYF. The gene calls are TRBV25-1 and TRBJ2-4; tentatively, D is TRBD1 or TRBD2 (5 bases each). The CDR3 loop spans 16 amino acids. Germline lookup yields CDR1 MGHDK and CDR2 SYGVNS. The V end lost 3 bases, the J end lost 2 bases, and 14 bases lay between the germline ends.